Shown below are 22 T cell receptor beta chains from a single sample sequenced in a study of cytomegalovirus exposure and HLA in healthy donors. Primers for the PCR totalled 60 Vbeta and 13 Jbeta. Method: immunoSEQ multiplex PCR; TCRdb's copy keeps in-frame clones and lacks some. The data contain about 200,000 clones, about three quarters of them singletons. The sequenced material came from PBMCs. The receptor source for this set is a man aged 18 to 35 in good health and CMV-seronegative.

The genes are TRBV5-4 and TRBJ2-7; possibly TRBD2 for D (5 bases). The germline gives CDR1 SGHNT, CDR2 YYREEE (reference sequence). Trimming left V 0 bases short and J 4 bases short, with 11 bases between. CDR3 length: 14 residues. The CDR3 here is CASSLGGVDYEQYF. As DNA, the CDR3 is TGTGCCAGCAGCTTGGGGGGAGTCGATTACGAGCAGTACTTC.

The chain combines TRBV7-2 with TRBJ2-1; 12 positions agree with TRBD2. Germline trimming cut 5 bases from V and 7 bases from J; bases unmatched to any gene: 3. Germline CDR1 reads SGHTA; CDR2 reads FQGNSA. The CDR3 contains 14 residues. The CDR3: CASSLGTSGNEQFF. DNA for the CDR3: TGTGCCAGCAGCCTTGGGACTAGCGGGAATGAGCAGTTCTTC.

The chain joins TRBV2 to TRBJ1-4; D may be TRBD1 (5 bases). The germline gives CDR1 SNHLY, CDR2 FYNNEI. This CDR3 region has 14 residues. The germline V and J ends were trimmed by 8 bases and 4 bases, with 14 bases remaining between them. The CDR3 spells CASGGLSGNEKLFF. For the CDR3, the DNA is TGTGCCAGCGGGGGGTTATCGGGTAATGAAAAACTGTTTTTT.

The gene calls are TRBV16 and TRBJ2-7; D might be TRBD2 (7 bases). Germline-derived CDR1 and CDR2 are KGHSY and FQNENV. The CDR3 is 14 amino acids. Trimming took off 4 bases at V and 2 bases at J, with 12 bases between the two ends. CDR3 region: CASSPGGRPYEQYF. The CDR3 nucleotides are TGTGCCAGCAGCCCGGGGGGCAGGCCCTACGAGCAGTACTTC.

In nucleotides, the CDR3 is TGTGCCAGCCTACTATCTATGAACACTGAAGCTTTCTTT. It specifies CASLLSMNTEAFF. The chain joins TRBV11-3 to TRBJ1-1; D gene ambiguous. Trimming left V 8 bases short and J 0 bases short, with 10 bases between. The germline CDR1 and CDR2 sequences are SGHNT and YENEEA. The CDR3 contains 13 residues.

This clone was seen just once. The gene calls are TRBV25-1 and TRBJ1-1; 7 bases match TRBD1. Unmatched junction bases numbered 7, after V lost 0 bases and J lost 3 bases. This CDR3 contains 16 residues. The germline CDR1 and CDR2 sequences are MGHDK and SYGVNS. CDR3 loop: CASSEYGRGYDTEAFF. CDR3 DNA: TGTGCCAGCAGTGAATATGGCAGGGGGTACGACACTGAAGCTTTCTTT.

This sequence joins TRBV27 and TRBJ2-7; 10 bases map to TRBD2. The CDR3 runs to 15 residues. The V and J ends lost 6 bases and 4 bases, in that order; junction bases with no gene match: 9. Per the germline V gene, CDR1 is MNHEY and CDR2 is SMNVEV (reference sequence). This chain's CDR3 is CASRGTGTSEYEQYF. CDR3 bases: TGTGCCAGCAGGGGGACCGGGACTAGCGAGTACGAGCAGTACTTC.

CDR3 in amino acids: CASSEGGENTGELFF. For the CDR3, the DNA is TGTGCCAGCAGTGAAGGGGGCGAGAACACCGGGGAGCTGTTTTTT. The rearrangement uses TRBV2 and TRBJ2-2; the D gene is possibly TRBD1 (5 bases). The CDR3 consists of 15 residues. Per germline, CDR1 SNHLY and CDR2 FYNNEI. V dropped 1 base and J dropped 1 base, with 7 bases sitting between them. Full variable domain (outside the CDR3, taken from reference TRBV2 and TRBJ2-2): EPEVTQTPSHQVTQMGQEVILRCVPISNHLYFYWYRQILGQKVEFLVSFYNNEISEKSEIFDDQFSVERPDGSNFTLKIRSTKLEDSAMYFCASSEGGENTGELFFGEGSRLTVL.

With regard to this clone: Other DNA sequences in the sample encode the same CDR3. The V gene is TRBV30, the J gene TRBJ1-5; D may be TRBD1 (6 bases). V shed 2 bases and J shed 4 bases, with 12 bases lying between them. Looked up from germline, CDR1 is GTSNPN and CDR2 is SVGIG (reference sequence). The CDR3 length is 14 residues. CDR3 DNA: TGTGCCTGGAGTCTGGACAGTCGTAATCAGCCCCAGCATTTT. It codes for CAWSLDSRNQPQHF.

The chain recombines TRBV7-2 with TRBJ2-3, with 9 nucleotides matching TRBD2. This CDR3 comprises 15 residues. Germline V gene data show CDR1 as SGHTA and CDR2 as FQGNSA. After removal of 5 bases from V and 3 bases from J, the junction contained 6 bases not matched to a gene. CDR3 sequence (DNA): TGTGCCAGCAGCGCTATAGCGGGAGCGACAGATACGCAGTATTTT. This gives the protein CASSAIAGATDTQYF.

This clone was counted between two and nine times. The chain joins TRBV5-8 to TRBJ2-7, with 7 positions matching TRBD1. V lost 3 bases and J lost 2; bases outside the gene matches: 5. The CDR3 totals 14 residues. Germline assignment: CDR1 SGHTS and CDR2 YDEGEE. The CDR3 sequence is CASSYQTGPYEQYF. CDR3 nucleotide sequence: TGTGCCAGCAGCTACCAGACAGGGCCCTACGAGCAGTACTTC. The full variable domain, rest sourced from reference TRBV5-8 and TRBJ2-7, is EAGVTQSPTHLIKTRGQQATLRCSPISGHTSVYWYQQALGLGLQFLLWYDEGEERNRGNFPPRFSGRQFPNYSSELNVNALELEDSALYLCASSYQTGPYEQYFGPGTRLTVT.

V is TRBV5-1 and J is TRBJ2-3, with TRBD2 identical over 16 bases. There are 18 residues in the CDR3. The germline gives CDR1 SGHRS, CDR2 YFSETQ. The V segment lost 2 bases and the J segment 2 bases; nucleotides outside the gene matches: 5. CDR3 residues: CASSFGTSGRGSTDTQYF. CDR3 DNA: TGCGCCAGCAGCTTTGGGACTAGCGGGAGGGGGTCCACAGATACGCAGTATTTT.

V and J are TRBV14 and TRBJ1-1, with 8 positions matching TRBD1. J was trimmed by 6 bases and V by 4 bases; bases with no gene match: 4. The germline V gene has CDR1 SGHDN and CDR2 FVKESK. The CDR3 has 13 amino acids. The CDR3 DNA follows: TGTGCCAGCAGCCCAGGGGGCATACCTGAAGCTTTCTTT. Its protein product is CASSPGGIPEAFF.

The chain couples TRBV11-3 to TRBJ2-7, with 7 bases matching TRBD2. After removal of 4 bases from V and 3 bases from J, the junction contained 12 bases not matched to a gene. CDR1 SGHNT and CDR2 YENEEA come from the germline V gene. The CDR3 runs 16 residues. As DNA, the CDR3 is TGTGCCAGCAGCTCCCCCGGGGGAGGGGATCTCTACGAGCAGTACTTC. It codes for CASSSPGGGDLYEQYF.

This chain joins TRBV5-6 and TRBJ1-1, with 11 nucleotides matching TRBD1. The CDR3 loop spans 17 amino acids. J lost 1 base, V lost 4 bases, and 9 bases had no gene match. Germline lookup yields CDR1 SGHDT and CDR2 YYEEEE. In DNA, the CDR3 is TGTGCCAGCAGCGGTGGACAGGGGGCAAGGTGGAACACTGAAGCTTTCTTT. It codes for CASSGGQGARWNTEAFF.

The chain couples TRBV11-1 to TRBJ2-2, with a possible D match to TRBD2 (6 bases). The CDR3 spans 14 residues. The V and J ends lost 5 bases and 4 bases respectively, with 11 bases between them. The V gene's germline CDR1 is SGHAT and CDR2 FQDESV (reference sequence). The CDR3 here is CASSPRRVTGELFF. The CDR3 nucleotides are TGTGCCAGCAGCCCCCGGAGGGTCACCGGGGAGCTGTTTTTT.

The chain couples TRBV2 to TRBJ2-6, with TRBD2 identical over 8 bases. Germline V gives CDR1 SNHLY, CDR2 FYNNEI. The V segment lost 8 bases and the J segment 1 base; nucleotides outside the gene matches: 13. The CDR3 has 18 amino acids. This CDR3 reads CASLGPIAGRSGANVLTF. The DNA of the CDR3 is TGTGCCAGCTTGGGGCCTATAGCGGGAAGGTCTGGGGCCAACGTCCTGACTTTC.

This clone was seen more than once but under ten times. The chain is built from TRBV5-1 and TRBJ2-3; TRBD2 matches 9 bases. Per germline, CDR1 SGHRS and CDR2 YFSETQ. CDR3 length: 16 amino acids. V lost 4 bases to trimming and J lost 3 bases; unmatched junction nucleotides: 9. The CDR3 nucleotides are TGCGCCAGCAGCAGGAGCGGGGGGCGCTCGACAGATACGCAGTATTTT. Translating gives CASSRSGGRSTDTQYF.

CDR3 sequence (DNA): TGTGCCAGCAGCTTGGGAAGCTCCGGGGAGCTGTTTTTT. Amino acid sequence: CASSLGSSGELFF. The chain joins TRBV5-6 to TRBJ2-2; D is ambiguous. Looked up from germline, CDR1 is SGHDT and CDR2 is YYEEEE. V lost 0 bases, J lost 6 bases, and 6 bases lay in between. The length of the CDR3 is 13 residues. Full variable domain (remainder filled in from reference TRBV5-6 and TRBJ2-2): DAGVTQSPTHLIKTRGQQVTLRCSPKSGHDTVSWYQQALGQGPQFIFQYYEEEERQRGNFPDRFSGHQFPNYSSELNVNALLLGDSALYLCASSLGSSGELFFGEGSRLTVL.

This chain uses TRBV11-2 with TRBJ2-5; the match to TRBD1 covers 7 bases. Per germline, CDR1 SGHAT and CDR2 FQNNGV. The CDR3 has 15 residues. V gave up 3 bases and J gave up 2 bases; unmatched junction bases: 6. The CDR3 sequence is CASSFGRDRQETQYF. For the CDR3, the DNA is TGTGCCAGCAGCTTCGGAAGGGACAGACAAGAGACCCAGTACTTC.

The chain uses TRBV2 and TRBJ2-1; 8 positions agree with TRBD2. Germline V gene data show CDR1 as SNHLY and CDR2 as FYNNEI. V shed 1 base and J 6 bases; nucleotides not matched to a gene: 8. The CDR3 extends over 16 amino acids. CDR3 loop: CASSEGPAGDFNEQFF. The CDR3, as DNA: TGTGCCAGCAGTGAAGGTCCAGCGGGAGATTTCAATGAGCAGTTCTTC. Using reference TRBV2 and TRBJ2-1 for the parts outside the CDR3, the full variable domain is EPEVTQTPSHQVTQMGQEVILRCVPISNHLYFYWYRQILGQKVEFLVSFYNNEISEKSEIFDDQFSVERPDGSNFTLKIRSTKLEDSAMYFCASSEGPAGDFNEQFFGPGTRLTVL.

This chain connects TRBV19 to TRBJ2-3; D might be TRBD2 (6 bases). This CDR3 spans 12 amino acids. Germline-derived CDR1 and CDR2 are LNHDA and SQIVND (reference sequence). The V gene lost 6 bases and the J gene lost 8 bases, with 12 bases spanning the gap. This CDR3 reads CASSPVGGTQYF. As DNA, the CDR3 is TGTGCCAGTAGCCCGGTCGGGGGTACGCAGTATTTT. Looking up the rest from reference TRBV19 and TRBJ2-3 gives the full variable domain: DGGITQSPKYLFRKEGQNVTLSCEQNLNHDAMYWYRQDPGQGLRLIYYSQIVNDFQKGDIAEGYSVSREKKESFPLTVTSAQKNPTAFYLCASSPVGGTQYFGPGTRLTVL.